The present entry profiles one T cell receptor (beta chain) with its context. What it recognizes is unknown. The CDR3 is 13 residues long. The germline gives CDR1 MNHNS, CDR2 SASEGT. Deletions cut 7 bases from V and 4 bases from J, with 14 bases between. The sample belongs to a study of shared clonotypes between healthy human individuals. Across the whole study: Plates per donor: three CD4 naive, three CD4 memory, two CD8 naive, one CD8 memory.

Terminally differentiated effector memory CD45RA+ cells were excluded from the naive CD8 cells, which were CD45RO-negative and positively selected for CCR7. Those who donated were healthy HIV-negative adults, with no recent acute infections or vaccinations reported. All donors were Caucasian adults living in Nashville, Tennessee. General study points: Only blood was sampled, and tissue TCR repertoires likely differ from blood ones.

Some clones are missing from TCRdb's copy, which holds only in-frame ones; the method was immunoSEQ multiplex PCR. The sample includes about 2 million clones, approximately 94% of them seen just once. Sequenced sample: naive CD8+ T cells sorted from blood. This chain joins TRBV6-1 and TRBJ2-7, with D unresolved. The source of this sequence is a man aged 18 to 35 in good health. The CDR3 sequence: CASNDYREYEQYF. In nucleotides, the CDR3 is TGTGCCAGCAACGATTACAGAGAGTACGAGCAGTACTTC.